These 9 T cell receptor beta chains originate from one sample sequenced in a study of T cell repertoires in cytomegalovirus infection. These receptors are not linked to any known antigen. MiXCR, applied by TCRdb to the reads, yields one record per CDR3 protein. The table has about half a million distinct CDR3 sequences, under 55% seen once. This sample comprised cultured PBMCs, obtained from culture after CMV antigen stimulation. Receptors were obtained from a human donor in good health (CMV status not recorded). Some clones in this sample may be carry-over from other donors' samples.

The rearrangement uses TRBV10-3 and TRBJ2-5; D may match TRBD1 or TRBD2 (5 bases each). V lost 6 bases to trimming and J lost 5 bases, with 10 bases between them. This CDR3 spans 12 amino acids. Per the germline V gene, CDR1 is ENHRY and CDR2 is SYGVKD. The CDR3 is CAISRDAETQYF. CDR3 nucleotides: TGTGCCATCAGCCGGGACGCGGAGACCCAGTACTTC.

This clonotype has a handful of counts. The CDR3: CASSSGVGMNTEAFF. In DNA form, the CDR3 reads TGTGCCAGCAGCTCAGGGGTTGGGATGAACACTGAAGCTTTCTTT. The chain joins TRBV7-2 to TRBJ1-1; maybe TRBD1 (6 bases). The CDR3 is made up of 15 amino acids. V lost 4 bases and J 0 bases, leaving 12 bases between the germline ends. Looked up from germline, CDR1 is SGHTA and CDR2 is FQGNSA.

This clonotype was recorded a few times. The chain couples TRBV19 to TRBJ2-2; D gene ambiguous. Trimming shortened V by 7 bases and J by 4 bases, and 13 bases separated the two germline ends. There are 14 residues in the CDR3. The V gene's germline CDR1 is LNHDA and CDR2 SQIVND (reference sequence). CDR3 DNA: TGTGCCAGTACCTATCACCGTGGCACCGGGGAGCTGTTTTTT. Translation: CASTYHRGTGELFF.

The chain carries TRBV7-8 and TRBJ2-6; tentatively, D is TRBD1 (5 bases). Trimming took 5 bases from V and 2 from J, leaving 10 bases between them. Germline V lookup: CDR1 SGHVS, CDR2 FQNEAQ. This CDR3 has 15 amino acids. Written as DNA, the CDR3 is TGTGCCAGCAGCCATACAGGTCCTGGGGCCAACGTCCTGACTTTC. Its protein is CASSHTGPGANVLTF.

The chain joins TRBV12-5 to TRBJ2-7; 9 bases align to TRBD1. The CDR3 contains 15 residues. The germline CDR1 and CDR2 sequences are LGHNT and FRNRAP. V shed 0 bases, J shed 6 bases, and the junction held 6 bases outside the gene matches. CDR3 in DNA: TGTGCTAGTGGTTTGGTACAAGGGACAGGGATCGAGCAGTACTTC. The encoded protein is CASGLVQGTGIEQYF. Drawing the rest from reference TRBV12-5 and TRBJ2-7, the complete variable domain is DARVTQTPRHKVTEMGQEVTMRCQPILGHNTVFWYRQTMMQGLELLAYFRNRAPLDDSGMPKDRFSAEMPDATLATLKIQPSEPRDSAVYFCASGLVQGTGIEQYFGPGTRLTVT.

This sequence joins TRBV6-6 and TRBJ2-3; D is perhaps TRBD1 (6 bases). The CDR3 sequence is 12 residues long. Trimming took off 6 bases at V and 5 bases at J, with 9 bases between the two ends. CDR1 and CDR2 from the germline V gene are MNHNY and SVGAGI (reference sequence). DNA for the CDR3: TGTGCCAGCAGACTAGGGGGAGATACGCAGTATTTT. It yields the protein CASRLGGDTQYF.

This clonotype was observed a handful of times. This CDR3 reads CASSGRDRSGAEAFF. For the CDR3, the DNA is TGTGCCAGCAGTGGTCGGGACAGGTCGGGGGCTGAAGCTTTCTTT. The chain links TRBV6-1 to TRBJ1-1; TRBD1 aligns across 8 bases. The V and J ends lost 4 bases and 6 bases, in that order; junction bases with no gene match: 10. CDR3 length: 15 amino acids. The germline V gene has CDR1 MNHNS and CDR2 SASEGT.

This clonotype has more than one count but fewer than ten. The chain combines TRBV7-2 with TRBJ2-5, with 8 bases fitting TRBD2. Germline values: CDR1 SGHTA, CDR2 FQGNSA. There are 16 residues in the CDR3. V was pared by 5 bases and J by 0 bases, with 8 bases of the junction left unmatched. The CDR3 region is CASSEAARGDQETQYF. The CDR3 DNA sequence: TGTGCCAGCAGCGAGGCCGCGCGGGGGGACCAAGAGACCCAGTACTTC.

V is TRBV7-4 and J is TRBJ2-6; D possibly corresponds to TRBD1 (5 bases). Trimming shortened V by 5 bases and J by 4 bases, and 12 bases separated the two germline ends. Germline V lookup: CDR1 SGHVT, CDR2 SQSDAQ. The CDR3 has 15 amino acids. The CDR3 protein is CASSQGGVGANVLTF. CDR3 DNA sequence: TGTGCCAGCAGCCAGGGCGGCGTGGGGGCCAACGTCCTGACTTTC.